This TCR beta chain was recovered during a study of PD-1 blockade in classical Hodgkin lymphoma (dated by TCRdb to between 2020 and 2021). Regarding the study in general: Nivolumab dosing was 3 mg/kg intravenously every 2 weeks, continuing until either disease progression or unacceptable toxicity. To define a peripheral blood immune signature of response to PD-1 blockade in classical Hodgkin lymphoma, the study combined TCR beta sequencing with CyTOF. The paper's findings and limits, for the study overall: Baseline TCR diversity was reported to be lower in newly diagnosed patients than in healthy donors, and even lower in relapsed/refractory patients. Lower diversity was seen in patients whose nivolumab began less than 1 year after ASCT, and these patients were left out of later analyses so that immune reconstitution would not confound the results. The study was limited to a single clinical trial cohort, and causes of repertoire differences, possibly disease activity or prior therapy, remained undefined. By C4D1, a significant rise was seen in CD4+ TCR diversity but not in CD8+ TCR diversity (p=0.0027 vs p=0.16), and the rise was most apparent among complete responders (p=0.02). Baseline diversity similar to that of newly diagnosed patients was observed in trial patients achieving complete response, whereas significantly lower diversity was observed in partial responders and progressors.

The sample's time point label, in plain terms: cycle 4 day 1 (C4D1), after 6 weeks of nivolumab. Every trial patient had relapsed following autologous stem cell transplantation, and prior brentuximab vedotin exposure was what differed among cohorts A, B and C. Magnetic negative selection with a Miltenyi CD4+ T cell isolation kit was used to purify CD4+ T cells from thawed PBMCs. The trial cohort included 55 to 65 patients with relapsed/refractory classical Hodgkin lymphoma, and each patient had a best overall response of complete response, partial response or progressive disease. Trial patients were treated with single-agent nivolumab in the multi-cohort phase II CheckMate 205 trial. An independent review committee assessed best overall response by applying the 2007 International Working Group response criteria. Trial PBMCs were collected just before the start of nivolumab (C1D1) and during therapy at cycle 2 day 1 and cycle 4 day 1. Peripheral blood was collected in 8 mL Vacutainer Cell Preparation Tubes, from which PBMCs were isolated by centrifugation and then cryopreserved. Purified CD4+ and CD8+ fractions were prepared only for cases in which an additional PBMC sample was available. Magnetically labelled cells were removed on LS columns in a quadroMACS separator, and the flow-through was collected as the purified fraction.

A remark on this clone: It has no known antigen specificity. No clone much larger than this one lies a single base away; base qualities are absent.

The Qiagen DNeasy kit was used to extract genomic DNA from unsorted PBMCs and from the negatively selected CD4+ and CD8+ fractions. TCR beta CDR3 regions were amplified by immunoSEQ multiplex PCR using primers annealing to V and J segments. A synthetic immune receptor repertoire was used to minimize amplification bias, and any residual bias was removed computationally once sequencing was done. The source study handled its data this way. Custom Python scripts were used to quantify repertoire diversity as the Shannon entropy index. Unsorted, CD4+ and CD8+ repertoires were analyzed separately, except in combined analyses where CD4+ and CD8+ sequences were merged in silico. Clonal expansion was defined as a frequency increase of at least 2-fold after treatment compared with C1D1, and clones undetected at baseline were assigned a pseudocount of 0.5. Clones with 0 or 1 copy at C1D1 were classified as singleton clones, and clones with 2 or more copies were classified as non-singleton clones. Clones expanded in unsorted samples were assigned a CD4+, CD8+ or unknown annotation through matching of protein sequences in sorted samples from the same patient. Wilcoxon tests on paired samples were used to test changes in diversity from C1D1 to C4D1. TCRdb holds this immuneACCESS table with in-frame rearrangements only. Some clones are missing; in checked studies, unresolved V genes explain under half, and the rest has no known cause. That table gives V, J and clone size, and the DNA gave D and trimming. The sample table lists about 4,800 clones, over 60% of them with a count of one. Roughly 3.2% of the sample belongs to the ten largest clones.

CDR1 and CDR2 (MDHEN, SYDVKM) derive from the germline V gene. V is clipped by 3 bases and J by 6 bases, and the sequence between their germline boundaries is 26 bases long. The CDR3 measures 18 amino acids from cysteine to phenylalanine. Only the CDR3 DNA stays, 54 bases, in frame from base 1. Sequenced here: CD4+ T cells from blood, sampled before the fourth cycle of nivolumab. This receptor was identified in a human donor with classical Hodgkin lymphoma. This chain is built from TRBV28 and TRBJ1-1; possibly the D gene is TRBD1, per 5 matching bases. The CDR3 here reads CASSLNSGGFEFYAEAFF. The DNA sequence is TGTGCCAGCAGTTTGAACTCGGGGGGGTTCGAATTTTACGCTGAAGCTTTCTTT.